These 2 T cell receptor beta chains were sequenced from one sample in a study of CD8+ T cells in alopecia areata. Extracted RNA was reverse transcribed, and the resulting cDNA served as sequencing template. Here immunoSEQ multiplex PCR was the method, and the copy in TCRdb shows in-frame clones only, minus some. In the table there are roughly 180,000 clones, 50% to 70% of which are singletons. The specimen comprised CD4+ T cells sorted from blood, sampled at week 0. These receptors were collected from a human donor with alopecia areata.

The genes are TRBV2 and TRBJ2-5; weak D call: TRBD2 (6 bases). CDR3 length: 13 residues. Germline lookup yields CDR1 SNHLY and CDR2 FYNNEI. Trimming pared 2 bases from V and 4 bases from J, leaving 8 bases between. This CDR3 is CASSESRGETQYF. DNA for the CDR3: TGTGCCAGCAGTGAATCGCGGGGAGAGACCCAGTACTTC.

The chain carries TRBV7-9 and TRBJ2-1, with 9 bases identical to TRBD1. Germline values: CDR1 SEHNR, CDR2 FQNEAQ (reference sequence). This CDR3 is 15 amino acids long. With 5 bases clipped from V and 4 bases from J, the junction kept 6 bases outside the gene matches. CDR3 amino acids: CASSHRDREYNEQFF. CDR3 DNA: TGTGCCAGCAGCCACCGGGACAGGGAGTACAATGAGCAGTTCTTC.